These T cell receptor beta chains were read from a single sample in a study of T-cell memory formation after mild COVID-19. TCRdb reprocessed the 5' RACE reads via MiXCR and lists one record per CDR3 protein. This table has around 200,000 distinct CDR3 sequences, 15% to 20% appearing once. The sample consisted of PBMCs or a T cell subset sorted from them (not recorded which). The receptors here all came from a man between 18 and 35 years old who had mild COVID-19 (a few samples of this study predate the infection). Cell type and time point are not known. Each CDR3 is given with its conserved first and last residue. The D gene is left open where the match is weak. A row's size may be missing; if present it is once, few, many or a size class.

v_call: TRBV20-1; cdr3_length: 11; d_call: -; j_call: TRBJ2-5; clone_size: once; cdr3_nt: TGCAGTGCTCGAGGGGCGGAGACCCAGTACTTC; cdr3_aa: CSARGAETQYF
v_call: TRBV3-1; cdr3_length: 15; d_call: -; j_call: TRBJ1-2; clone_size: few; cdr3_nt: TGTGCCAGCAGCCAGTTGGGTCAGTCTAACTATGGCTACACCTTC; cdr3_aa: CASSQLGQSNYGYTF
v_call: TRBV7-9; cdr3_length: 15; d_call: -; j_call: TRBJ1-3; clone_size: -; cdr3_nt: TGTGCCAGCAGCTGGGACACCTACTCTGGAAACACCATATATTTT; cdr3_aa: CASSWDTYSGNTIYF
v_call: TRBV7-8; cdr3_length: 14; d_call: -; j_call: TRBJ2-1; clone_size: few; cdr3_nt: TGTGCCAGCAGCTCACCCGCCATCTGGAATGAGCAGTTCTTC; cdr3_aa: CASSSPAIWNEQFF
v_call: TRBV9; cdr3_length: 15; d_call: TRBD2; j_call: TRBJ2-3; clone_size: -; cdr3_nt: TGTGCCAGCAACGGGGGGGCTTTTAGCACAGATACGCAGTATTTT; cdr3_aa: CASNGGAFSTDTQYF
v_call: TRBV2; cdr3_length: 15; d_call: TRBD2; j_call: TRBJ2-3; clone_size: few; cdr3_nt: TGTGCCAGCAGTGACCCTAGCGGCATCACAGATACGCAGTATTTT; cdr3_aa: CASSDPSGITDTQYF
v_call: TRBV6-5; cdr3_length: 14; d_call: TRBD1; j_call: TRBJ1-4; clone_size: -; cdr3_nt: TGTGCCAGCAGCTTGACAGGGCCGGATGAAAAACTGTTTTTT; cdr3_aa: CASSLTGPDEKLFF
v_call: TRBV24-1; cdr3_length: 14; d_call: -; j_call: TRBJ2-5; clone_size: -; cdr3_nt: TGTGCCACCAGTTCCTGGGAAAACCAAGAGACCCAGTACTTC; cdr3_aa: CATSSWENQETQYF
v_call: TRBV4-2; cdr3_length: 14; d_call: -; j_call: TRBJ2-5; clone_size: -; cdr3_nt: TGTGCCAGCAGCCAAGGGGACTACCAAGAGACCCAGTACTTC; cdr3_aa: CASSQGDYQETQYF
v_call: TRBV4-3; cdr3_length: 18; d_call: TRBD1; j_call: TRBJ2-2; clone_size: few; cdr3_nt: TGCGCCAGCAGCCAACTTGCGCACCCAGGGGGCTTCACCGGGGAGCTGTTTTTT; cdr3_aa: CASSQLAHPGGFTGELFF
v_call: TRBV4-1; cdr3_length: 15; d_call: -; j_call: TRBJ2-3; clone_size: few; cdr3_nt: TGCGCCAGCAGCGGGGGCGCCACTAGCACAGATACGCAGTATTTT; cdr3_aa: CASSGGATSTDTQYF
v_call: TRBV7-9; cdr3_length: 14; d_call: -; j_call: TRBJ2-3; clone_size: -; cdr3_nt: TGTGCCAGCAGCCCACAGGCTAGCACAGATACGCAGTATTTT; cdr3_aa: CASSPQASTDTQYF
v_call: TRBV4-2; cdr3_length: 15; d_call: -; j_call: TRBJ2-2; clone_size: few; cdr3_nt: TGTGCCAGCAGCCTTGAGTCCGGGTTTGGCGGGGAGCTGTTTTTT; cdr3_aa: CASSLESGFGGELFF
v_call: TRBV20-1; cdr3_length: 13; d_call: -; j_call: TRBJ2-7; clone_size: -; cdr3_nt: TGCAGTGCTAGCCTGGGGGTGGCCTACGAGCAGTACTTC; cdr3_aa: CSASLGVAYEQYF
v_call: TRBV7-6; cdr3_length: 14; d_call: TRBD2; j_call: TRBJ2-3; clone_size: -; cdr3_nt: TGTGCCAGCAGCCCCGGACTAGCGGTAAATACGCAGTATTTT; cdr3_aa: CASSPGLAVNTQYF
v_call: TRBV10-3; cdr3_length: 17; d_call: TRBD2; j_call: TRBJ2-3; clone_size: -; cdr3_nt: TGTGCCATCAGTGAGTCCGCTAGCGGGGGGGCCACAGATACGCAGTATTTT; cdr3_aa: CAISESASGGATDTQYF
v_call: TRBV20-1; cdr3_length: 14; d_call: -; j_call: TRBJ1-1; clone_size: -; cdr3_nt: TGCAGTGCTAGAGTCGGGGCCGCGAACACTGAAGCTTTCTTT; cdr3_aa: CSARVGAANTEAFF
v_call: TRBV7-3; cdr3_length: 14; d_call: TRBD1; j_call: TRBJ1-2; clone_size: few; cdr3_nt: TGTGCCAGCAGCTCGTCAGGGGGCATCTATGGCTACACCTTC; cdr3_aa: CASSSSGGIYGYTF
v_call: TRBV24-1; cdr3_length: 16; d_call: TRBD1; j_call: TRBJ2-3; clone_size: -; cdr3_nt: TGTGCCACCAGTGATCCGGGACAGGGAAGCACAGATACGCAGTATTTT; cdr3_aa: CATSDPGQGSTDTQYF
v_call: TRBV10-3; cdr3_length: 13; d_call: -; j_call: TRBJ2-5; clone_size: -; cdr3_nt: TGTGCCACGGCCCAGGGTTTCCAAGAGACCCAGTACTTC; cdr3_aa: CATAQGFQETQYF
v_call: TRBV20-1; cdr3_length: 13; d_call: TRBD1; j_call: TRBJ1-5; clone_size: -; cdr3_nt: TGCAGTGCCCAACAGGGGAGCAATCAGCCCCAGCATTTT; cdr3_aa: CSAQQGSNQPQHF
v_call: TRBV5-4; cdr3_length: 14; d_call: TRBD1; j_call: TRBJ2-3; clone_size: few; cdr3_nt: TGTGCCAGCAGCCCGTTTACAGGGGGAGATACGCAGTATTTT; cdr3_aa: CASSPFTGGDTQYF
v_call: TRBV5-4; cdr3_length: 14; d_call: -; j_call: TRBJ2-5; clone_size: once; cdr3_nt: TGTGCCAGCAGCTGGACAGCATCCCAAGAGACCCAGTACTTC; cdr3_aa: CASSWTASQETQYF
v_call: TRBV6-5; cdr3_length: 11; d_call: -; j_call: TRBJ1-1; clone_size: -; cdr3_nt: TGTGCCGTAGGGGGTAACACTGAAGCTTTCTTT; cdr3_aa: CAVGGNTEAFF
v_call: TRBV7-8; cdr3_length: 16; d_call: -; j_call: TRBJ2-3; clone_size: -; cdr3_nt: TGTGCCAGCAGCTTAGTGCCGGGGGGCCGGGTGGATACGCAGTATTTT; cdr3_aa: CASSLVPGGRVDTQYF
v_call: TRBV18; cdr3_length: 16; d_call: TRBD1; j_call: TRBJ1-3; clone_size: few; cdr3_nt: TGTGCCAGCTCACCACCGGGACAGGGGGCTGGAAACACCATATATTTT; cdr3_aa: CASSPPGQGAGNTIYF
v_call: TRBV6-2/TRBV6-3; cdr3_length: 16; d_call: TRBD2; j_call: TRBJ2-3; clone_size: once; cdr3_nt: TGTGCCAGCAGTCAAGGGGACTATTCTCGCACAGATACGCAGTATTTT; cdr3_aa: CASSQGDYSRTDTQYF
v_call: TRBV6-2/TRBV6-3; cdr3_length: 12; d_call: -; j_call: TRBJ2-3; clone_size: -; cdr3_nt: TGTGCCAGCAGTCAAGACGCAGATACGCAGTATTTT; cdr3_aa: CASSQDADTQYF
v_call: TRBV7-2; cdr3_length: 15; d_call: TRBD1; j_call: TRBJ1-2; clone_size: -; cdr3_nt: TGTGCCAGCAGCTCAGGGCCCGGGACAGGGCATGGCTACACCTTC; cdr3_aa: CASSSGPGTGHGYTF
v_call: TRBV7-2; cdr3_length: 13; d_call: -; j_call: TRBJ1-2; clone_size: few; cdr3_nt: TGTGCCAGCAGCTTAGAGCCGGGTTATGGCTACACCTTC; cdr3_aa: CASSLEPGYGYTF
v_call: TRBV10-3; cdr3_length: 15; d_call: -; j_call: TRBJ1-2; clone_size: few; cdr3_nt: TGTGCCATCAGTGAGACGCCAGGGAAGCCATGGGGCTACACCTTC; cdr3_aa: CAISETPGKPWGYTF
v_call: TRBV7-9; cdr3_length: 16; d_call: TRBD2; j_call: TRBJ2-1; clone_size: few; cdr3_nt: TGTGCCAGCAGCCCCCGACTAGCGGGGGCCGACAATGAGCAGTTCTTC; cdr3_aa: CASSPRLAGADNEQFF
v_call: TRBV20-1; cdr3_length: 13; d_call: -; j_call: TRBJ2-3; clone_size: -; cdr3_nt: TGCAGTGCTAGAACAGCCGCGTCGGGTACGCAGTATTTT; cdr3_aa: CSARTAASGTQYF
v_call: TRBV20-1; cdr3_length: 15; d_call: -; j_call: TRBJ2-1; clone_size: -; cdr3_nt: TGCAGTGCCCCTTCACCGGGGGGCCTCTACAATGAGCAGTTCTTC; cdr3_aa: CSAPSPGGLYNEQFF
v_call: TRBV7-8; cdr3_length: 13; d_call: -; j_call: TRBJ2-5; clone_size: -; cdr3_nt: TGTGCCAGCAGCAACTGGGGGGAAGAGGCCCAGTACTTC; cdr3_aa: CASSNWGEEAQYF
v_call: TRBV7-6; cdr3_length: 16; d_call: -; j_call: TRBJ1-4; clone_size: few; cdr3_nt: TGTGCCAGCAGCTTAGTCGGAAGCTCAACTAATGAAAAACTGTTTTTT; cdr3_aa: CASSLVGSSTNEKLFF
v_call: TRBV7-7; cdr3_length: 13; d_call: -; j_call: TRBJ2-2; clone_size: -; cdr3_nt: TGTGCTAGCAGCTCCCTCGTGACCGGGGAGCTGTTTTTT; cdr3_aa: CASSSLVTGELFF
v_call: TRBV9; cdr3_length: 14; d_call: -; j_call: TRBJ2-3; clone_size: -; cdr3_nt: TGTGCCAGCAGCGTAGGGTTAGGGACAGATACGCAGTATTTT; cdr3_aa: CASSVGLGTDTQYF
v_call: TRBV7-2; cdr3_length: 16; d_call: -; j_call: TRBJ2-1; clone_size: -; cdr3_nt: TGTGCCAGCAGCTTATATGCCGGAAGCTCCTACAATGAGCAGTTCTTC; cdr3_aa: CASSLYAGSSYNEQFF
v_call: TRBV5-1; cdr3_length: 15; d_call: -; j_call: TRBJ2-3; clone_size: -; cdr3_nt: TGCGCCAGCAGCCCCCGGAGTGGGGAGGCAGATACGCAGTATTTT; cdr3_aa: CASSPRSGEADTQYF
v_call: TRBV5-1; cdr3_length: 15; d_call: TRBD1; j_call: TRBJ2-2; clone_size: -; cdr3_nt: TGCGCCAGCAGCCGGGGACAGGGGCCCTCCGGGGAGCTGTTTTTT; cdr3_aa: CASSRGQGPSGELFF
v_call: TRBV20-1; cdr3_length: 13; d_call: -; j_call: TRBJ2-3; clone_size: -; cdr3_nt: TGCAGTGCTAGGAAGTCAGTCACAGATACGCAGTATTTT; cdr3_aa: CSARKSVTDTQYF
v_call: TRBV20-1; cdr3_length: 13; d_call: TRBD1; j_call: TRBJ1-5; clone_size: few; cdr3_nt: TGCAGTGCTAGAGCCGGGACAGGGGAGCTTCAGCATTTT; cdr3_aa: CSARAGTGELQHF
v_call: TRBV7-2; cdr3_length: 14; d_call: -; j_call: TRBJ1-1; clone_size: -; cdr3_nt: TGTGCCAGCAGCTTCGGGTCCCTGAACACTGAAGCTTTCTTT; cdr3_aa: CASSFGSLNTEAFF
v_call: TRBV3-1; cdr3_length: 15; d_call: -; j_call: TRBJ2-4; clone_size: -; cdr3_nt: TGTGCCAGCAGCCAAAGAGGGACGCAAGGAAACATTCAGTACTTC; cdr3_aa: CASSQRGTQGNIQYF
v_call: TRBV12-3/TRBV12-4; cdr3_length: 16; d_call: TRBD1; j_call: TRBJ2-7; clone_size: few; cdr3_nt: TGTGCCAGCAGTTCTCTAAGGGACAGAGGCTCCTACGAGCAGTACTTC; cdr3_aa: CASSSLRDRGSYEQYF
v_call: TRBV6-2/TRBV6-3; cdr3_length: 13; d_call: -; j_call: TRBJ2-3; clone_size: -; cdr3_nt: TGTGCCAGGATTGGGCCGAACACAGATACGCAGTATTTT; cdr3_aa: CARIGPNTDTQYF
v_call: TRBV29-1; cdr3_length: 13; d_call: -; j_call: TRBJ2-3; clone_size: -; cdr3_nt: TGCAGCGTCGCCGGACAGTATTCAGATACGCAGTATTTT; cdr3_aa: CSVAGQYSDTQYF
v_call: TRBV10-3; cdr3_length: 14; d_call: -; j_call: TRBJ2-5; clone_size: -; cdr3_nt: TGTGCCATCAGTCGGCAGGGGCCCCAAGAGACCCAGTACTTC; cdr3_aa: CAISRQGPQETQYF
v_call: TRBV18; cdr3_length: 16; d_call: -; j_call: TRBJ1-1; clone_size: once; cdr3_nt: TGTGCCAGCTCCGTGTCCTACGGCAGGGTGAACACTGAAGCTTTCTTT; cdr3_aa: CASSVSYGRVNTEAFF
v_call: TRBV4-3; cdr3_length: 16; d_call: -; j_call: TRBJ1-6; clone_size: -; cdr3_nt: TGCGCCAGCAGCCAAGACCGCCAATTGGATAATTCACCCCTCCACTTT; cdr3_aa: CASSQDRQLDNSPLHF
v_call: TRBV5-1; cdr3_length: 13; d_call: -; j_call: TRBJ1-1; clone_size: -; cdr3_nt: TGCGCCAGCAGCTTAAGGGGGGCTATTGAAGCTTTCTTT; cdr3_aa: CASSLRGAIEAFF
v_call: TRBV5-1; cdr3_length: 15; d_call: TRBD1; j_call: TRBJ2-3; clone_size: many; cdr3_nt: TGCGCCAGCAGCTTGGGACAGGGTGAGACAGATACGCAGTATTTT; cdr3_aa: CASSLGQGETDTQYF
v_call: TRBV7-6; cdr3_length: 17; d_call: -; j_call: TRBJ2-3; clone_size: -; cdr3_nt: TGTGCCAGCAGCCCCTCTTGGTTCGGGCCTAGCACAGATACGCAGTATTTT; cdr3_aa: CASSPSWFGPSTDTQYF
v_call: TRBV7-9; cdr3_length: 15; d_call: TRBD1; j_call: TRBJ1-1; clone_size: many; cdr3_nt: TGTGCCAGCCCAACCTGGGGACAGGGGTATACTGAAGCTTTCTTT; cdr3_aa: CASPTWGQGYTEAFF
v_call: TRBV7-2; cdr3_length: 15; d_call: TRBD2; j_call: TRBJ2-1; clone_size: -; cdr3_nt: TGTGCCAGCAGCCAACCCCAGCGGGGGGACAATGAGCAGTTCTTC; cdr3_aa: CASSQPQRGDNEQFF
v_call: TRBV29-1; cdr3_length: 12; d_call: -; j_call: TRBJ2-1; clone_size: -; cdr3_nt: TGCAGCGTTCCGCCCCAAGGGAATGAGCAGTTCTTC; cdr3_aa: CSVPPQGNEQFF
v_call: TRBV7-9; cdr3_length: 14; d_call: -; j_call: TRBJ2-3; clone_size: medium-sized; cdr3_nt: TGTGCCAGCAGCTTGCCGGAGGGGGGGGATACGCAGTATTTT; cdr3_aa: CASSLPEGGDTQYF
v_call: TRBV9; cdr3_length: 13; d_call: -; j_call: TRBJ1-6; clone_size: -; cdr3_nt: TGTGCCAGCAGTGGGTCCACAGGGACACCCCTCCACTTT; cdr3_aa: CASSGSTGTPLHF
v_call: TRBV3-1; cdr3_length: 12; d_call: -; j_call: TRBJ1-2; clone_size: -; cdr3_nt: TGTGCCAGCAGCCAAGTAGACCATGGCTACACCTTC; cdr3_aa: CASSQVDHGYTF